This T cell receptor beta chain emerged from a study of control samples from healthy donors and cancer patients. This CDR3 region has 12 residues. The germline CDR1 and CDR2 sequences are GTSNPN and SVGIG (reference sequence). Trimming removed 2 bases at V and 4 bases at J, with 8 bases between. Produced via immunoSEQ multiplex PCR; TCRdb's table is partial and in-frame only. Of about 85,000 clones in the sample, just under 90% are singletons; the top ten hold around 6%. The chain is built from TRBV30 and TRBJ2-5; no firm D call. Source material: blood. This clonotype was sampled from a man aged 50 or older in good health. The CDR3 DNA reads TGTGCCTGGAGTCCACCCTCAGAGACCCAGTACTTC. This codes for CAWSPPSETQYF.